This TCR beta chain was recovered during a study of radiotherapy plus CTLA-4 blockade in lung cancer. Study context: Of the patients, about 18% showed objective responses and roughly 30% attained disease control.

The V gene's germline CDR1 is LNHDA and CDR2 SQIVND (reference sequence). The length of the CDR3 is 16 residues. Trimming pared 0 bases from V and 3 bases from J, leaving 13 bases between. Libraries were prepared by immunoSEQ multiplex PCR; TCRdb keeps only in-frame clonotypes and omits some of them. Counted here are roughly 70,000 clones, about nine tenths occurring once; the ten biggest clones make up over 35%. The TCR sequence derives from a human donor with non-small cell lung cancer that progressed on radiotherapy plus ipilimumab. This sequence joins TRBV19 and TRBJ2-3; possible D gene TRBD1, 6 bases. This specimen consisted of peripheral blood, obtained from a patient treated with radiotherapy plus ipilimumab. CDR3 sequence (DNA): TGTGCCAGTAGTATAGATAGTACAGGGTGGACAGATACGCAGTATTTT. Translation: CASSIDSTGWTDTQYF.